A selection of T cell receptor beta chains follows, all from one sample in a study of blood T cell repertoires in COVID-19. Sequenced by immunoSEQ multiplex PCR; TCRdb stores in-frame clones only, minus some. The sample consists of 300,000 or so clones, 85% to 90% of them appearing once. The specimen was peripheral blood. The origin of the receptors is a woman in her 40s who had recovered from COVID-19. Both conserved end residues are part of each CDR3. The D gene is left open where the match is weak. Clone size, where shown, is once, few, many, or a class for clones that have expanded.

v_call,clone_size,d_call,j_call,cdr3_aa,cdr3_nt
TRBV7-8,-,TRBD1,TRBJ1-2,CASSLPGGYGYTF,TGTGCCAGCAGCTTACCAGGGGGGTATGGCTACACCTTC
TRBV29-1,once,TRBD2,TRBJ2-2,CSVRPRGGLTGELFF,TGCAGCGTCCGTCCCCGCGGGGGGCTCACCGGGGAGCTGTTTTTT
TRBV5-1,-,TRBD2,TRBJ2-1,CASSLGLAGGTYNEQFF,TGCGCCAGCAGCTTGGGGCTAGCGGGGGGAACCTACAATGAGCAGTTCTTC
TRBV10-3,-,-,TRBJ2-7,CAISWGDEQYF,TGTGCCATCAGTTGGGGCGACGAGCAGTACTTC
TRBV9,-,-,TRBJ1-2,CASSVGGPNRGYTF,TGTGCCAGCAGCGTAGGAGGGCCTAATAGAGGCTACACCTTC
TRBV27,-,-,TRBJ1-1,CASSAGTLNTEAFF,TGTGCCAGCAGCGCCGGGACACTGAACACTGAAGCTTTCTTT
TRBV7-3,-,TRBD1,TRBJ1-1,CASSSTPGTGFNTEAFF,TGTGCCAGCAGTTCTACGCCCGGGACAGGATTCAACACTGAAGCTTTCTTT
TRBV30,-,-,TRBJ2-7,CAWNGQGKGDEQYF,TGTGCCTGGAATGGCCAGGGTAAAGGGGACGAGCAGTACTTC
TRBV2,few,TRBD1,TRBJ1-5,CASKGGLSQPQHF,TGTGCCAGCAAAGGGGGCTTGAGTCAGCCCCAGCATTTT
TRBV18,-,-,TRBJ1-6,CASSREGSVHSPLHF,TGTGCCAGCTCACGGGAGGGTTCGGTACATTCACCCCTCCACTTT
TRBV4-1,-,TRBD1,TRBJ2-4,CASSQDWGQGRGAKNIQYF,TGCGCCAGCAGCCAAGATTGGGGACAGGGGCGAGGAGCCAAAAACATTCAGTACTTC
TRBV6-1,once,TRBD1,TRBJ1-5,CASSTQGAPQHF,TGTGCCAGCAGCACACAGGGGGCACCCCAGCATTTT
TRBV5-1,-,TRBD2,TRBJ2-7,CASSFVSPTSGGPHEQYF,TGCGCCAGCAGCTTCGTTTCACCGACTAGCGGGGGGCCCCACGAGCAGTACTTC